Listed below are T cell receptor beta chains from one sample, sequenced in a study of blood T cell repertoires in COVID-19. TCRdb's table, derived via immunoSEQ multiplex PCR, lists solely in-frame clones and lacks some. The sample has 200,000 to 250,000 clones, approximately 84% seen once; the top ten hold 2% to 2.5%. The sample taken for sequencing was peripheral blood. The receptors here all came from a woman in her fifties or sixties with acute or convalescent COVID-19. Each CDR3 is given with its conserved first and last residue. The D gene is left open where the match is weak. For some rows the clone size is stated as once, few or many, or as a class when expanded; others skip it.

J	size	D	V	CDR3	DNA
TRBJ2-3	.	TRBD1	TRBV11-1	CASSTGGGTDTQYF	TGTGCCAGCAGCACAGGGGGCGGCACAGATACGCAGTATTTT
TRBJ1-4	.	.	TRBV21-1	CASPHSVREKLFF	TGTGCCAGCCCACATTCAGTTCGTGAAAAACTGTTTTTT
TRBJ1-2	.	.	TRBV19	CASSSRGGYGYTF	TGTGCCAGTAGTTCGAGGGGGGGCTATGGCTACACCTTC
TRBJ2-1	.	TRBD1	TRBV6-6	CASGDRLNEQFF	TGTGCCAGCGGGGACAGATTAAATGAGCAGTTCTTC
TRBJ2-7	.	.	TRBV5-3	CARSIGGKLAYEQYF	TGTGCCAGAAGCATCGGAGGGAAGCTTGCCTACGAGCAGTACTTC
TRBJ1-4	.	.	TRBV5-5	CASSSPSTNEKLFF	TGTGCCAGCAGCTCTCCCTCAACTAATGAAAAACTGTTTTTT
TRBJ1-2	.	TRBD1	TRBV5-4	CASSLTGQGLDGYTF	TGTGCCAGCAGCCTAACGGGACAGGGACTTGATGGCTACACCTTC
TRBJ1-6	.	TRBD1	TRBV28	CASSRDRAFNSPLHF	TGTGCCAGCAGCCGGGACAGGGCTTTTAATTCACCCCTCCACTTT
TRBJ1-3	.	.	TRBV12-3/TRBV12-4	CASSTQGGTIYF	TGTGCCAGCAGTACGCAGGGAGGCACCATATATTTT
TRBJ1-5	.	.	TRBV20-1	CSASRVRYSNQPQHF	TGCAGTGCTAGTCGGGTGCGTTATAGCAATCAGCCCCAGCATTTT
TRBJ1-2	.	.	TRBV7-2	CASSLAGGSTRDKEGYTF	TGTGCCAGCAGCTTAGCGGGCGGCTCAACCCGGGATAAGGAGGGCTACACCTTC
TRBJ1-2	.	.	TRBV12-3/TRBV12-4	CASSRDGYTF	TGTGCCAGCAGTAGAGATGGCTACACCTTC
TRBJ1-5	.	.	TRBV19	CASSVRINQPQHF	TGTGCCAGTAGTGTGAGAATTAATCAGCCCCAGCATTTT
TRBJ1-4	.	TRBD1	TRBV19	CASSPRDRGEKLFF	TGTGCCAGTAGTCCCCGGGACAGGGGTGAAAAACTGTTTTTT
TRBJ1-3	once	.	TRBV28	CAIRRGSHSGNTIYF	TGTGCCATCAGGCGGGGCTCCCACTCTGGAAACACCATATATTTT
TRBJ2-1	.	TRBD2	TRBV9	CASSPGGAESNEQFF	TGTGCCAGCAGCCCGGGGGGAGCGGAGAGCAATGAGCAGTTCTTC
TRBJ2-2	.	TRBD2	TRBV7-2	CASSLGGPAGELFF	TGTGCCAGCAGCTTGGGAGGGCCAGCCGGGGAGCTGTTTTTT
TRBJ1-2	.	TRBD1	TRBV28	CASSLGQGMGGYTF	TGTGCCAGCAGTTTAGGACAGGGGATGGGTGGCTACACCTTC
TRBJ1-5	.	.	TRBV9	CASSAGDTTNQPQHF	TGTGCCAGCAGCGCCGGGGACACAACTAATCAGCCCCAGCATTTT
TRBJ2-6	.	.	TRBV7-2	CASSLGPGMAGANVLTF	TGTGCCAGCAGCTTAGGGCCAGGAATGGCGGGGGCCAACGTCCTGACTTTC
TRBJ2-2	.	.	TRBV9	CASSYRETGELFF	TGTGCCAGCAGCTACAGGGAAACCGGGGAGCTGTTTTTT
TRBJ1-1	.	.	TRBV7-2	CASSPSSSRNTEAFF	TGTGCCAGCAGCCCCTCCTCTAGCCGGAACACTGAAGCTTTCTTT
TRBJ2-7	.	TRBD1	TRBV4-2	CASSQDRDSREQYF	TGTGCCAGCAGCCAAGATCGGGACAGTAGGGAGCAGTACTTC
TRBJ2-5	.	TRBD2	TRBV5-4	CASSLLIAGQETQYF	TGTGCCAGCAGCCTACTAATAGCGGGGCAAGAGACCCAGTACTTC
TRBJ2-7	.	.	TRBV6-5	CASSKATEYEQYF	TGTGCCAGCAGTAAGGCAACAGAATACGAGCAGTACTTC
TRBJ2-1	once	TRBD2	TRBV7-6	CASSLTSGGLNEQFF	TGTGCCAGCAGCCTGACTAGCGGCGGGTTAAATGAGCAGTTCTTC
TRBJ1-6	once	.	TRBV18	CASSPKGAVSPLHF	TGTGCCAGCTCACCGAAAGGGGCTGTTTCACCCCTCCACTTT
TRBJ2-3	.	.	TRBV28	CASSPSPTLGASTDTQYF	TGTGCCAGCAGTCCTTCCCCAACCCTGGGGGCTAGCACAGATACGCAGTATTTT
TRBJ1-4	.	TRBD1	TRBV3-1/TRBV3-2	CASSQSGGREKLFF	TGTGCCAGCAGCCAATCAGGGGGCAGGGAAAAACTGTTTTTT
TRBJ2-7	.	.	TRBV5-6	CASSSTLVQTYEQYF	TGTGCCAGCAGCTCGACCCTGGTACAGACCTACGAGCAGTACTTC
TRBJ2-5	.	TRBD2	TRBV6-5	CASSYSLSGGQETQYF	TGTGCCAGCAGTTACTCGTTAAGCGGGGGGCAAGAGACCCAGTACTTC
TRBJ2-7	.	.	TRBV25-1	CASSLGAYEQYF	TGTGCCAGCAGTCTAGGGGCCTACGAGCAGTACTTC
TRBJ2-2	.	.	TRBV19	CASSIGTYTGELFF	TGTGCCAGTAGTATAGGGACTTACACCGGGGAGCTGTTTTTT
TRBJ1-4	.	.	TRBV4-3	CASSQSVNPTNEKLFF	TGCGCCAGCAGCCAATCAGTGAATCCAACTAATGAAAAACTGTTTTTT
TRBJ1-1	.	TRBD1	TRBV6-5	CASSQGQTNTEAFF	TGTGCCAGCAGTCAGGGACAGACGAACACTGAAGCTTTCTTT
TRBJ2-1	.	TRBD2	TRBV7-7	CASSPGLAGGGNEQFF	TGTGCTAGCAGCCCTGGACTAGCGGGGGGCGGGAATGAGCAGTTCTTC
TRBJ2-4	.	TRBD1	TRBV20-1	CSAGQGYIQYF	TGCAGTGCCGGACAGGGGTACATTCAGTACTTC
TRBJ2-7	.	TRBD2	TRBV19	CASSTGGYEQYF	TGTGCCAGTAGTACGGGAGGTTACGAGCAGTACTTC
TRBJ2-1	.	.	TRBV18	CASSPQRGGYNEQFF	TGTGCCAGCTCACCACAGCGTGGGGGGTACAATGAGCAGTTCTTC
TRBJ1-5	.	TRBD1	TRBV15	CATSSSGTGGYQPQHF	TGTGCCACCAGCAGCTCCGGGACAGGGGGCTATCAGCCCCAGCATTTT
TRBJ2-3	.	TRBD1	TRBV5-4	CASSPDRGTDTQYF	TGTGCCAGCAGCCCGGACAGGGGCACAGATACGCAGTATTTT
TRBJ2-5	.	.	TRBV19	CASSYPGQTQETQYF	TGTGCCAGTAGTTACCCCGGACAGACCCAAGAGACCCAGTACTTC
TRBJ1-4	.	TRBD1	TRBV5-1	CASSQDREYEKLFF	TGCGCCAGCAGCCAGGACAGGGAATATGAAAAACTGTTTTTT
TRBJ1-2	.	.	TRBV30	CAWSGQGLGYTF	TGTGCCTGGAGTGGGCAGGGGTTGGGCTACACCTTC
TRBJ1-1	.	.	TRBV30	CAWSARNTEAFF	TGTGCCTGGAGTGCTAGGAACACTGAAGCTTTCTTT
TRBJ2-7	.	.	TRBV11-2	CASSPQVGSTYEQYF	TGTGCCAGCAGCCCCCAGGTGGGGAGTACCTACGAGCAGTACTTC
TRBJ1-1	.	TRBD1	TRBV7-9	CASSSQGLGSTEAFF	TGTGCCAGCAGCTCACAGGGGTTGGGTAGCACTGAAGCTTTCTTT
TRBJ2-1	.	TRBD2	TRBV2	CASRAGTLYNEQFF	TGTGCCAGCAGAGCGGGAACCCTCTACAATGAGCAGTTCTTC
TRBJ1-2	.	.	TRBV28	CASSEGPLSYTF	TGTGCCAGCAGTGAGGGCCCCCTTAGCTACACCTTC
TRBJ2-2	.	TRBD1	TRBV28	CASSLTAAGGVTGELFF	TGTGCCAGCAGTTTAACCGCTGCAGGGGGCGTCACCGGGGAGCTGTTTTTT
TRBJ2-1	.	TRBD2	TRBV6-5	CASSPGRLAEEQFF	TGTGCCAGCAGTCCCGGCCGACTAGCGGAAGAGCAGTTCTTC
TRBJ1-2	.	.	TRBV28	CASSLGSVIYGYTF	TGTGCCAGCAGTTTAGGCTCAGTAATCTATGGCTACACCTTC
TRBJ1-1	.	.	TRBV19	CASSRSAHLNTEAFF	TGTGCCAGTAGTAGGAGCGCACACTTGAACACTGAAGCTTTCTTT
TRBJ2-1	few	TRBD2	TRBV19	CASSITSRRGGLYNEQFF	TGTGCCAGTAGTATAACGAGTAGGCGGGGGGGCTTGTACAATGAGCAGTTCTTC
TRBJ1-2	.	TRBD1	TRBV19	CASSIGGQNYGYTF	TGTGCCAGTAGTATCGGGGGACAGAACTATGGCTACACCTTC
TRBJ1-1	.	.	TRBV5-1	CASSLGGATFEAFF	TGCGCCAGCAGCTTAGGAGGGGCGACGTTTGAAGCTTTCTTT
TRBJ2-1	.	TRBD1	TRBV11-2	CASSSTGGFNNEQFF	TGTGCCAGCAGCTCGACAGGGGGCTTTAATAATGAGCAGTTCTTC
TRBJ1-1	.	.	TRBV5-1	CASSLAKSGGQVNTEAFF	TGCGCCAGCAGCTTGGCCAAAAGTGGAGGGCAGGTGAACACTGAAGCTTTCTTT
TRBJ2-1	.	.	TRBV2	CASSEAAETRLYNEQFF	TGTGCCAGCAGTGAGGCCGCCGAGACCCGACTCTACAATGAGCAGTTCTTC
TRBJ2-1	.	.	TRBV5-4	CASSLGGTRYTYNEQFF	TGTGCCAGCAGCTTGGGGGGGACAAGATATACCTACAATGAGCAGTTCTTC